This TCR beta chain is from a study of graft-versus-host responses after intestinal transplantation. Study-wide context: Multivisceral, liver-intestinal, or isolated intestinal transplants were received by the recipients. Anti-thymocyte globulin served as induction for all recipients, who then took tacrolimus and steroids for approximately three years.

As concerns this clone: The antigen is not known.

Here immunoSEQ multiplex PCR was the method, and the copy in TCRdb shows in-frame clones only, minus some. The profile covers 100,000 to 110,000 clones, with more than 85% appearing a single time and 0.95% taken by the ten largest. V gave up 5 bases and J gave up 5 bases, with 30 bases separating them. The CDR3 is made up of 19 amino acids. The germline CDR1 and CDR2 sequences are MGHRA and YSYEKL. Study-wide findings and caveats: Peak GvH clone levels in circulation were associated with early post-transplant HvG declines.

The clonotype comes from a human donor who was the organ donor for an intestinal transplant. The chain employs TRBV4-1 and TRBJ2-5; TRBD1 is a possible D gene (9 bases). This specimen consisted of unstimulated CD4+ T cells sorted from spleen or lymph node cells, obtained before transplant. CDR3 in amino acids: CASSFGTGLDGGALETQYF. CDR3 DNA sequence: TGCGCCAGCAGCTTCGGGACAGGGCTGGACGGGGGGGCCTTGGAGACCCAGTACTTC.